A single sample gave rise to the 12 T cell receptor beta chains below, sequenced in a study of T cell changes during pregnancy in multiple sclerosis. Sequenced by immunoSEQ multiplex PCR; TCRdb stores in-frame clones only, minus some. The sample lists tens of thousands of clones, 88% occurring once. The sample consisted of peripheral blood, taken before pregnancy. The source of these receptors is a female donor with multiple sclerosis, enrolled in a pregnancy study.

The chain uses TRBV7-9 and TRBJ1-4; D is undetermined. Between the trimmed V and J ends, which lost 1 base and 8 bases, there was a span of 11 bases. This CDR3 is built from 14 residues. The germline V gene encodes CDR1 SEHNR and CDR2 FQNEAQ (reference sequence). CDR3 residues: CASSLVPRFEKLFF. DNA for the CDR3: TGTGCCAGCAGCTTAGTACCACGGTTCGAAAAACTGTTTTTT.

This clone was picked up one time. V gene TRBV4-1 combines with J gene TRBJ2-7; 8 bases are a match to TRBD2. Germline trimming cut 5 bases from V and 4 bases from J; bases unmatched to any gene: 10. The CDR3 totals 15 residues. Germline-derived CDR1 and CDR2 are MGHRA and YSYEKL. The CDR3 coding sequence is TGCGCCAGCAGCGACACTAGCGGCAGATTGTACGAGCAGTACTTC. Residues: CASSDTSGRLYEQYF.

The rearrangement joins TRBV10-3 to TRBJ2-2; a weak D match, TRBD1 (8 bases). The V gene lost 7 bases and the J gene lost 5 bases, with 20 bases spanning the gap. Germline V gene lookup returns CDR1 ENHRY and CDR2 SYGVKD. The CDR3 contains 16 residues. The CDR3 coding sequence is TGTGCCATCACAAATCTCGGACAGGGAGGGACCGGGGAGCTGTTTTTT. Its translation is CAITNLGQGGTGELFF.

The chain carries TRBV7-9 and TRBJ2-7; D unresolved. Germline CDR1 reads SEHNR; CDR2 reads FQNEAQ (reference sequence). CDR3 length: 15 amino acids. V lost 0 bases to trimming and J lost 0 bases, with 9 bases between them. The CDR3 here is CASSLAAVSSYEQYF. DNA of the CDR3: TGTGCCAGCAGCTTAGCCGCTGTCAGCTCCTACGAGCAGTACTTC. Full variable domain (remainder filled in from reference TRBV7-9 and TRBJ2-7): DTGVSQNPRHKITKRGQNVTFRCDPISEHNRLYWYRQTLGQGPEFLTYFQNEAQLEKSRLLSDRFSAERPKGSFSTLEIQRTEQGDSAMYLCASSLAAVSSYEQYFGPGTRLTVT.

The V call is TRBV7-9, the J call TRBJ2-5, with TRBD2 identical over 8 bases. The CDR3 covers 16 residues. The germline gives CDR1 SEHNR, CDR2 FQNEAQ (reference sequence). V dropped 1 base and J dropped 1; count of bases not matched to a gene: 5. The CDR3 spells CASSLGGSGAQETQYF. CDR3 DNA sequence: TGTGCCAGCAGCTTAGGTGGTAGCGGGGCCCAAGAGACCCAGTACTTC.

The chain employs TRBV6-1 and TRBJ1-2; maybe TRBD1 (6 bases). V gave up 7 bases and J gave up 4 bases, with 10 bases separating them. The V gene's germline CDR1 is MNHNS and CDR2 SASEGT. The CDR3 runs to 12 residues. The CDR3 coding sequence is TGTGCCAGCATAGGACAGATCTATGGCTACACCTTC. Protein sequence: CASIGQIYGYTF.

This chain links TRBV5-6 with TRBJ2-1; 8 nucleotides align to TRBD2. The CDR3 totals 13 residues. V dropped 4 bases and J dropped 9; count of bases not matched to a gene: 6. Germline V CDR1 and CDR2: SGHDT, YYEEEE. The CDR3 DNA reads as TGTGCCAGCAGCCGCCCGGGGGGGGGTGAGCAGTTCTTC. Translating gives CASSRPGGGEQFF.

This chain joins TRBV6-5 and TRBJ1-2; the D gene is possibly TRBD1 (5 bases). V lost 10 bases and J 1 base, leaving 13 bases between the germline ends. The CDR3 is 13 residues long. In germline, CDR1 is MNHEY, CDR2 SVGAGI. This CDR3 is CATVDRINYGYTF. The CDR3 coding sequence is TGTGCCACGGTTGACAGAATTAACTATGGCTACACCTTC.

This chain connects TRBV30 to TRBJ2-5; D is possibly TRBD1 (6 bases). With 4 bases removed from V and 3 bases from J, the gap between germline ends came to 21 bases. This CDR3 region has 16 residues. Germline CDR1 and CDR2: GTSNPN and SVGIG (reference sequence). The CDR3 here is CAWNGRGPRPKETQYF. CDR3 nucleotide sequence: TGTGCCTGGAACGGCAGGGGACCCCGGCCAAAAGAGACCCAGTACTTC.

V is TRBV7-9 and J is TRBJ2-1; D possibly corresponds to TRBD1 (6 bases). Germline CDR1 SEHNR, CDR2 FQNEAQ (reference sequence). The CDR3 is made up of 15 amino acids. Trimming cost V 4 bases and J 9 bases, with 19 bases left between them. The CDR3 region is CASSSERDTWGEQFF. CDR3 coding DNA: TGTGCCAGCAGCTCTGAACGGGACACCTGGGGTGAGCAGTTCTTC.

V usage is TRBV5-6 and J usage is TRBJ2-2; 10 bases agree with TRBD1. The CDR3 spans 14 residues. Germline assignment: CDR1 SGHDT and CDR2 YYEEEE. The trim removed 4 bases at V and 3 bases at J, leaving 0 bases unmatched. Here the CDR3 reads CASSGTGDTGELFF. CDR3 bases: TGTGCCAGCAGCGGGACAGGGGACACCGGGGAGCTGTTTTTT.

In its sample, this clone was seen once. The chain carries TRBV25-1 and TRBJ2-1; tentatively, D is TRBD2 (6 bases). The CDR3 is made up of 15 amino acids. Germline CDR1 and CDR2: MGHDK and SYGVNS. V lost 8 bases and J lost 6, with 20 bases in between. The CDR3, as DNA: TGTGCCAGCCGACCTCCCAGCGGGTATTCCAATGAGCAGTTCTTC. Its protein is CASRPPSGYSNEQFF.